The next 22 T cell receptor beta chains were all read from a single sample in a study of T cells in Graves' hyperthyroidism and ophthalmopathy. Template material for amplifying TCR beta CDR3 regions consisted of RNA transcripts. TCR CDR3 regions were first amplified by RT-PCR with HTBI primers. From the multiplex PCR reads, TCRdb called clonotypes with MiXCR, one entry per CDR3 protein. The sample contains some 50,000 distinct CDR3 sequences, approximately 58% of which appear only once. Sequencing input: peripheral blood or thyroid tissue (not recorded which). The receptors derive from a man younger than 35 with Graves' hyperthyroidism.

The chain recombines TRBV25-1 with TRBJ2-5, with D perhaps TRBD1 (6 bases). Germline CDR1 is MGHDK and CDR2 is SYGVNS. The CDR3 spans 14 residues. V lost 4 bases and J lost 0, with 9 bases in between. For the CDR3, the DNA is TGTGCCAGCAGTGCTACAGGGAACCAAGAGACCCAGTACTTC. It codes for CASSATGNQETQYF.

The sample holds a few counts of this clonotype. The chain has TRBV10-3 and TRBJ2-7; D gene unclear. The CDR3 runs to 13 residues. CDR1 ENHRY and CDR2 SYGVKD come from the germline V gene. Trimming took off 4 bases at V and 4 bases at J, with 11 bases between the two ends. As DNA, the CDR3 is TGTGCCATCAGTGGGGTGGTGGGGTACGAGCAGTACTTC. Protein sequence: CAISGVVGYEQYF.

This clonotype has a count of ten or more. The chain combines TRBV4-1 with TRBJ2-7; TRBD1 aligns across 10 bases. Looked up from germline, CDR1 is MGHRA and CDR2 is YSYEKL. The CDR3 consists of 17 residues. V shed 3 bases, J shed 0 bases, and the junction held 8 bases outside the gene matches. CDR3 bases: TGCGCCAGCAGCCAGCTACCGGGACAGGGGAGCTCCTACGAGCAGTACTTC. Translated: CASSQLPGQGSSYEQYF.

This chain uses TRBV9 with TRBJ2-7, with 8 bases that match TRBD1. Germline CDR1 is SGDLS and CDR2 is YYNGEE. V was clipped by 2 bases and J by 2 bases; unmatched bases: 9. The CDR3 length is 16 residues. CDR3 DNA sequence: TGTGCCAGCAGCGTGGGGACAGGTCAGGGAACCTACGAGCAGTACTTC. Protein: CASSVGTGQGTYEQYF.

The V gene is TRBV20-1, the J gene TRBJ1-1, with 7 bases aligning to TRBD1. With V trimmed by 4 bases and J by 1 base, 6 bases remained unmatched. The CDR3 consists of 14 residues. CDR1 DFQATT and CDR2 SNEGSKA come from the germline V gene (reference sequence). CDR3 coding DNA: TGCAGTGCTACCAGAGGGGGCGCGAACACTGAAGCTTTCTTT. It translates to CSATRGGANTEAFF.

There are many counts of this clonotype. The chain is built from TRBV7-9 and TRBJ2-7; D is possibly TRBD2 (5 bases). The CDR3 has 14 amino acids. Trimming removed 3 bases at V and 4 bases at J, with 13 bases between. Germline V gives CDR1 SEHNR, CDR2 FQNEAQ (reference sequence). CDR3 region: CASSFWAGMYEQYF. As DNA, the CDR3 is TGTGCCAGCAGCTTTTGGGCCGGGATGTACGAGCAGTACTTC.

The rearrangement links TRBV2 to TRBJ2-2; D is uncertain. In germline, CDR1 is SNHLY, CDR2 FYNNEI. V lost 5 bases and J 7 bases, leaving 11 bases between the germline ends. This CDR3 comprises 13 residues. Here the CDR3 DNA reads TGTGCCAGCAGTCGTGAGGACGGCGGGGAGCTGTTTTTT. It yields the protein CASSREDGGELFF.

Comments on this clonotype: The junction differs from germline at one of its ends, possibly a read error. The chain uses TRBV2 and TRBJ1-1; D might be TRBD1 (6 bases). Germline V gene lookup returns CDR1 SNHLY and CDR2 FYNNEI. The CDR3 consists of 15 residues. CDR3 in DNA: TGTGCCAGCAAGGGAGTATTGACAGGACTCACTGAAGCTCTCTTT. It is translated as CASKGVLTGLTEALF.

CDR3 nucleotide sequence: TGTGCCAGCAGCCCATCCCAGAGGTGGAATGGAAGACTGTTTTTT. Protein product: CASSPSQRWNGRLFF. The V and J genes are TRBV7-6 and TRBJ1-4; D is unclear. V lost 5 bases and J 13 bases, leaving 23 bases between the germline ends. The CDR3 sequence is 15 residues long. Germline V gene lookup returns CDR1 SGHVS and CDR2 FNYEAQ.

There are many counts of this clonotype. The chain links TRBV18 to TRBJ1-2, with D possibly matching TRBD1 (6 bases). The length of the CDR3 is 13 residues. V was pared by 8 bases and J by 3 bases, with 13 bases between. The germline gives CDR1 KGHSH, CDR2 LQKENI. The CDR3: CASAQGQDYGYTF. The DNA for the CDR3 is TGTGCCAGCGCCCAGGGACAAGACTATGGCTACACCTTC.

The chain carries TRBV14 and TRBJ1-1; TRBD1 matches 10 bases. Unmatched junction bases numbered 3, after V lost 7 bases and J lost 1 base. Germline CDR1 reads SGHDN; CDR2 reads FVKESK. The CDR3 extends over 14 amino acids. The CDR3, as DNA: TGTGCCAGCACCAGACAGGGGGCGAACACTGAAGCTTTCTTT. This gives the protein CASTRQGANTEAFF.

V usage is TRBV20-1 and J usage is TRBJ1-1, with TRBD1 identical over 10 bases. This CDR3 has 13 amino acids. Trimming took 3 bases from V and 5 from J; bases not matched to a gene: 3. Germline V CDR1 and CDR2: DFQATT, SNEGSKA (reference sequence). DNA for the CDR3: TGCAGTGCTAGGACAGGGGGCGCGACTGAAGCTTTCTTT. This gives the protein CSARTGGATEAFF.

This clonotype was recorded a few times. This chain connects TRBV5-1 to TRBJ1-5; D remains unclear. The CDR3 covers 14 residues. The V and J ends lost 0 bases and 1 base respectively, with 5 bases between them. CDR1 and CDR2 (germline): SGHRS, YFSETQ. CDR3 amino acids: CASSLAPSNQPQHF. The CDR3 region has the DNA TGCGCCAGCAGCTTGGCCCCAAGCAATCAGCCCCAGCATTTT.

As for this clonotype: A junction end diverges from the germline sequence, so it may reflect a read error. The chain is built from TRBV5-1 and TRBJ2-7, with 7 nucleotides matching TRBD2. Germline CDR1 is SGHRS and CDR2 is YFSETQ. This CDR3 has 16 amino acids. The DNA for the CDR3 is TGTGCCAGCAGCTTGAACAGGCACATCACTAGCGCCGAGCAGTACTTC. It translates to CASSLNRHITSAEQYF. Complete variable domain (other parts from reference TRBV5-1 and TRBJ2-7): KAGVTQTPRYLIKTRGQQVTLSCSPISGHRSVSWYQQTPGQGLQFLFEYFSETQRNKGNFPGRFSGRQFSNSRSEMNVSTLELGDSALYLCASSLNRHITSAEQYFGPGTRLTVT.

This chain uses TRBV6-1 with TRBJ1-1; the D gene is possibly TRBD1 (6 bases). Looked up from germline, CDR1 is MNHNS and CDR2 is SASEGT. The CDR3 length is 13 residues. Trimming pared 7 bases from V and 1 base from J, leaving 10 bases between. DNA for the CDR3: TGTGCCAGCAAGCCACAGGGGAACACTGAAGCTTTCTTT. It translates to CASKPQGNTEAFF.

The V and J genes are TRBV2 and TRBJ2-5; 7 bases are shared with TRBD2. The CDR3 length is 15 residues. With 10 bases clipped from V and 2 bases from J, the junction kept 13 bases outside the gene matches. Per the germline V gene, CDR1 is SNHLY and CDR2 is FYNNEI. As DNA, the CDR3 is TGTGCCATCTCCCCCCGGGGAGGGGTTCAAGAGACCCAGTACTTC. This sequence encodes CAISPRGGVQETQYF.

This clonotype occurred a few times. The genes are TRBV15 and TRBJ1-2, with 8 bases identical to TRBD1. CDR3 length: 13 amino acids. Germline lookup yields CDR1 LNHNV and CDR2 YYDKDF (reference sequence). The V segment lost 3 bases and the J segment 7 bases; nucleotides outside the gene matches: 4. CDR3 nucleotide sequence: TGTGCCACCAGCAGCGTGGGGACAGGTGGCTACACCTTC. This sequence encodes CATSSVGTGGYTF.

The rearrangement joins TRBV11-1 to TRBJ1-5; D not resolved. The CDR3 has 15 residues. V gave up 1 base and J gave up 9 bases, with 16 bases separating them. The V gene's germline CDR1 is SGHAT and CDR2 FQDESV (reference sequence). The CDR3 region has the DNA TGTGCCAGCAGCTTAGGGGATTACCAGGTCAGGCCCCAGCATTTT. This translates into CASSLGDYQVRPQHF.

Only a few counts were recorded for this clonotype. A much larger clonotype is one base distant, so this may be a read error. The V call is TRBV4-2, the J call TRBJ2-7; 7 bases agree with TRBD2. The CDR3 totals 13 residues. Losses at the gene ends were 5 bases for V and 4 bases for J; bases not matched to a gene: 5. Germline V CDR1 and CDR2: LGHNA, YNFKEQ. Here the CDR3 DNA reads TGTGCCAGCAGCGGTTCGGGAGGATACGAGCAGTACTTC. Its protein product is CASSGSGGYEQYF.

The chain links TRBV7-2 to TRBJ2-7; 7 bases match TRBD1. In germline, CDR1 is SGHTA, CDR2 FQGNSA. The ends lost 6 bases at V and 0 bases at J; junction bases unmatched: 5. The CDR3 covers 14 residues. CDR3 nucleotide sequence: TGTGCCAGCAGTTGGACAGGAACCTCCTACGAGCAGTACTTC. Protein sequence: CASSWTGTSYEQYF.

Ten or more counts support this clonotype. The chain couples TRBV12-3 or TRBV12-4 to TRBJ2-5; tentative D call: TRBD2 (6 bases). The CDR3 contains 15 residues. V shed 5 bases and J shed 6 bases, with 19 bases lying between them. As DNA, the CDR3 is TGTGCCAGCAGTGCCCAGCGGGTTGTAGGAAAGACCCAGTACTTC. Translated, it gives CASSAQRVVGKTQYF.

This clonotype showed up just once. This sequence joins TRBV20-1 and TRBJ2-7; 7 bases match TRBD1. Germline lookup yields CDR1 DFQATT and CDR2 SNEGSKA (reference sequence). The CDR3 runs to 14 residues. CDR3 sequence: CSPRTGAFSSEQYF. In DNA form, the CDR3 reads TGCAGCCCCAGGACAGGCGCTTTCTCGAGCGAGCAGTACTTC.